This T cell receptor beta chain was captured in a study of T-cell memory formation after mild COVID-19. This clonotype was observed a handful of times. The germline gives CDR1 MNHEY, CDR2 SVGAGI. The CDR3 consists of 13 residues. Between the trimmed V and J ends, which lost 7 bases and 2 bases, there was a span of 12 bases. From the 5' RACE reads, TCRdb called clonotypes with MiXCR, one entry per CDR3 protein. The sample includes hundreds of thousands of distinct CDR3 sequences, approximately 20% seen only once; the top ten take around 13%. This sequence was found in an adult woman who had mild COVID-19 (a few samples of this study predate the infection). Cell type and time point are not known. The sample comprised PBMCs or a T cell subset sorted from them (not recorded which). The rearrangement links TRBV6-5 to TRBJ2-7, with D perhaps matching TRBD1 (6 bases). Here the CDR3 reads CASTPGAPYEQYF. CDR3 coding DNA: TGTGCCAGCACCCCAGGGGCGCCCTACGAGCAGTACTTC.